This T cell receptor beta chain is from a study of blood T cell repertoires in COVID-19. Study-wide context: Acute and convalescent COVID-19 samples came from the United States, Italy and Spain. T cells, B-cell-depleted T cells, or PBMCs provided the cDNA or gDNA that served as material.

In the study's own analysis: By means of reference gene primer amplification, nucleated cell counts were estimated. Some clones are missing from TCRdb's copy, which holds only in-frame ones; the method was immunoSEQ multiplex PCR. V, J and clone size derive from that table, while D and trimming were established from the DNA sequence. Of around 60,000 clones in the sample, around 86% were seen once. Per the germline V gene, CDR1 is MNHNS and CDR2 is SASEGT. The J segment lost 5 bases and the V segment lost 3 bases, leaving 13 bases of the junction unmatched. The CDR3 is 18 residues long. The chain carries TRBV6-1 and TRBJ2-7; 13 nucleotides agree with TRBD2. This receptor was obtained from a human donor in a cohort sampled during active COVID-19. Material for sequencing was peripheral blood. The CDR3 reads CASSEAPGGTSGIHEQYF. The CDR3 DNA reads TGTGCCAGCAGTGAGGCCCCTGGGGGGACTAGCGGGATCCACGAGCAGTACTTC.